One and the same sample provided the 28 T cell receptor beta chains below, sequenced in a study of shared clonotypes between healthy human individuals (dated by TCRdb to the early 2020s). Library creation used the immunoSEQ multiplex PCR assay. Drawn from immuneACCESS, this table holds only the in-frame rearrangements with V and J called that TCRdb kept. Clones are partly lost; checked studies trace under half to an unresolved V gene and leave the rest unexplained. This sample lists 2 million to 2.5 million clones; approximately 95% were detected once. 0.1% to 0.15% of the sample rests with the top ten. Sequenced input: naive CD4+ T cells sorted from blood. What the cell subset or site label conveys for this sample: CD45RA+ positively selected. These TCRs come from a man younger than 30 in good health.

The chain has TRBV9 and TRBJ1-5; D possibly corresponds to TRBD1 (5 bases). V dropped 0 bases and J dropped 7 bases, with 14 bases sitting between them. This CDR3 has 15 residues. Germline CDR1 and CDR2: SGDLS and YYNGEE. The CDR3 nucleotides read TGTGCCAGCAGCGTAGAGGGCAGGGTGGAACAGCCCCAGCATTTT. Protein product: CASSVEGRVEQPQHF.

This clone was seen once. The chain carries TRBV11-2 and TRBJ2-4, with no clear D. The CDR3 has 15 amino acids. V was pared by 0 bases and J by 0 bases, with 6 bases between. Germline V lookup: CDR1 SGHAT, CDR2 FQNNGV. CDR3 DNA: TGTGCCAGCAGCTTAGATGCGGAAGCCAAAAACATTCAGTACTTC. Its protein is CASSLDAEAKNIQYF.

CDR3 sequence: CASSLVGSSVYEQYF. The CDR3 bases are TGTGCCAGCAGCTTAGTCGGTAGCTCCGTCTACGAGCAGTACTTC. The V gene is TRBV7-2, the J gene TRBJ2-7; D remains unclear. Trimming removed 1 base from V and 3 bases from J, with 13 bases in between. The CDR3 is 15 amino acids. The germline gives CDR1 SGHTA, CDR2 FQGNSA. Using reference TRBV7-2 and TRBJ2-7 for the parts outside the CDR3, the full variable domain is GAGVSQSPSNKVTEKGKDVELRCDPISGHTALYWYRQSLGQGLEFLIYFQGNSAPDKSGLPSDRFSAERTGGSVSTLTIQRTQQEDSAVYLCASSLVGSSVYEQYFGPGTRLTVT.

Notes on this clone: Different DNA sequences within this sample yield the same CDR3. The CDR3 spells CASSLDGGRNQPQHF. For the CDR3, the DNA is TGTGCCAGCAGCTTAGACGGGGGGAGGAATCAGCCCCAGCATTTT. This chain uses TRBV7-2 with TRBJ1-5, with D possibly matching TRBD1 (5 bases). Germline V gene sequence: CDR1 SGHTA, CDR2 FQGNSA. The CDR3 sequence is 15 residues long. Trimming stripped 1 base from V and 4 bases from J, with 11 bases between.

With regard to this clone: The same CDR3 can be traced to other DNA sequences in this sample. The genes are TRBV9 and TRBJ1-1, with TRBD1 matching 7 bases. Germline CDR1 and CDR2: SGDLS and YYNGEE. This CDR3 has 14 amino acids. The V and J ends lost 0 bases and 5 bases, in that order; junction bases with no gene match: 4. The CDR3 is CASSVGTGETEAFF. Here the CDR3 DNA reads TGTGCCAGCAGCGTAGGCACAGGGGAGACTGAAGCTTTCTTT.

The chain combines TRBV7-9 with TRBJ2-5, with TRBD2 matching 8 bases. J lost 2 bases, V lost 4 bases, and 6 bases had no gene match. CDR3 length equals 15 residues. Germline V gene data show CDR1 as SEHNR and CDR2 as FQNEAQ (reference sequence). CDR3 coding DNA: TGTGCCAGCAGCTACAGGGCTAGCGGGCAAGAGACCCAGTACTTC. Residues: CASSYRASGQETQYF.

About this clone itself: The sample carries other DNA sequences with the same CDR3. The V gene is TRBV15, the J gene TRBJ1-3; D unresolved. Trimming shortened V by 1 base and J by 4 bases, and 5 bases separated the two germline ends. Germline V gene data show CDR1 as LNHNV and CDR2 as YYDKDF (reference sequence). CDR3 length: 13 residues. CDR3: CATSRGSGNTIYF. The DNA of the CDR3 is TGTGCCACCAGCAGAGGGTCCGGAAACACCATATATTTT.

On this clone itself: Different DNA sequences within this sample yield the same CDR3. Written as DNA, the CDR3 is TGCGCCAGCAGCTTGGAGGGGTATGAAGCTTTCTTT. Protein product: CASSLEGYEAFF. The genes are TRBV5-1 and TRBJ1-1, with D perhaps TRBD1 (5 bases). The CDR3 is made up of 12 amino acids. Germline V gene data show CDR1 as SGHRS and CDR2 as YFSETQ. With 0 bases removed from V and 7 bases from J, the gap between germline ends came to 7 bases.

The J gene is TRBJ2-3, the V gene TRBV5-1; D may be TRBD1 (7 bases). V lost 4 bases and J lost 3, with 15 bases in between. CDR3 size: 15 residues. Germline CDR1 and CDR2: SGHRS and YFSETQ. The CDR3 sequence: CASSIQGTETDTQYF. The CDR3 DNA reads TGCGCCAGCAGCATACAGGGGACTGAGACAGATACGCAGTATTTT.

The chain recombines TRBV7-9 with TRBJ2-5; 7 nucleotides line up with TRBD2. CDR3 length: 16 residues. After removal of 2 bases from V and 5 bases from J, the junction contained 11 bases not matched to a gene. The germline V gene encodes CDR1 SEHNR and CDR2 FQNEAQ (reference sequence). CDR3 in amino acids: CASSLLLTRGGETQYF. The CDR3 nucleotides are TGTGCCAGCAGCTTACTGCTTACTCGGGGAGGGGAGACCCAGTACTTC. Full variable domain (missing parts from reference TRBV7-9 and TRBJ2-5): DTGVSQNPRHKITKRGQNVTFRCDPISEHNRLYWYRQTLGQGPEFLTYFQNEAQLEKSRLLSDRFSAERPKGSFSTLEIQRTEQGDSAMYLCASSLLLTRGGETQYFGPGTRLLVL.

V usage is TRBV30 and J usage is TRBJ2-2, with 9 positions matching TRBD1. Germline V gene lookup returns CDR1 GTSNPN and CDR2 SVGIG (reference sequence). This CDR3 has 15 amino acids. The trim removed 5 bases at V and 8 bases at J, leaving 12 bases unmatched. The CDR3 reads CAWDRGRTTPGELFF. In DNA form, the CDR3 reads TGTGCCTGGGACAGGGGGAGGACAACACCGGGGGAGCTGTTTTTT. The full variable domain, in which reference TRBV30 and TRBJ2-2 provide the parts outside the CDR3, is SQTIHQWPATLVQPVGSPLSLECTVEGTSNPNLYWYRQAAGRGLQLLFYSVGIGQISSEVPQNLSASRPQDRQFILSSKKLLLSDSGFYLCAWDRGRTTPGELFFGEGSRLTVL.

The CDR3 DNA reads TGTGCCAGCAGCTTGCGTGTCACGGTGGTTTATGGCTACACCTTC. This gives the protein CASSLRVTVVYGYTF. The chain is built from TRBV5-6 and TRBJ1-2; D call uncertain. This CDR3 has 15 residues. V shed 1 base and J shed 5 bases, with 15 bases lying between them. Germline-derived CDR1 and CDR2 are SGHDT and YYEEEE. Filled out from reference TRBV5-6 and TRBJ1-2, the complete variable domain reads DAGVTQSPTHLIKTRGQQVTLRCSPKSGHDTVSWYQQALGQGPQFIFQYYEEEERQRGNFPDRFSGHQFPNYSSELNVNALLLGDSALYLCASSLRVTVVYGYTFGSGTRLTVV.

The chain carries TRBV18 and TRBJ2-7; D may be TRBD1 (6 bases). Germline V gene sequence: CDR1 KGHSH, CDR2 LQKENI. Trimming pared 3 bases from V and 5 bases from J, leaving 14 bases between. CDR3 length equals 14 residues. CDR3 DNA sequence: TGTGCCAGCTCACCGAGACAGGATTCTGACGAGCAGTACTTC. Translated: CASSPRQDSDEQYF.

This clone was seen a few times. The rearrangement joins TRBV6-1 to TRBJ1-5, with a tentative D call TRBD1 (5 bases). Trimming took off 6 bases at V and 3 bases at J, with 12 bases between the two ends. Per germline, CDR1 MNHNS and CDR2 SASEGT. The CDR3 length is 14 residues. CDR3 region: CASSPRDHNQPQHF. The CDR3, as DNA: TGTGCCAGCAGCCCCCGGGACCACAATCAGCCCCAGCATTTT.

The genes are TRBV9 and TRBJ2-7; 9 nucleotides align to TRBD1. The junction had 12 bases not matched to a gene; V was cut back by 3 bases and J by 2 bases. Germline-derived CDR1 and CDR2 are SGDLS and YYNGEE. The CDR3 spans 17 residues. The CDR3 DNA reads as TGTGCCAGCAGCGACCGACTACCGGGACAGGGTGCCTACGAGCAGTACTTC. It yields the protein CASSDRLPGQGAYEQYF.

The chain couples TRBV30 to TRBJ2-7; 14 bases are a match to TRBD2. Germline CDR1 and CDR2: GTSNPN and SVGIG (reference sequence). The CDR3 is 15 amino acids. V gave up 2 bases and J gave up 4 bases; unmatched junction bases: 4. CDR3 region: CAWSSGTSGGYEQYF. CDR3 coding DNA: TGTGCCTGGAGTAGCGGGACTAGCGGGGGATACGAGCAGTACTTC.

This clone was counted once. Here the CDR3 reads CATGQGKDYGYTF. CDR3 bases: TGTGCCACCGGACAGGGAAAGGATTATGGCTACACCTTC. The J gene is TRBJ1-2, the V gene TRBV10-3; TRBD1 matches 8 bases. This CDR3 contains 13 residues. The ends lost 10 bases at V and 5 bases at J; junction bases unmatched: 9. Germline assignment: CDR1 ENHRY and CDR2 SYGVKD.

The V call is TRBV2, the J call TRBJ2-7; D gene ambiguous. Germline CDR1 and CDR2: SNHLY and FYNNEI. This CDR3 has 11 residues. V lost 8 bases, J lost 3 bases, and 8 bases lay in between. This CDR3 is CASVNYYEQYF. Written as DNA, the CDR3 is TGTGCCAGCGTGAATTACTACGAGCAGTACTTC.

This chain uses TRBV7-9 with TRBJ2-7; D is possibly TRBD1 (5 bases). V lost 4 bases and J 2 bases, leaving 12 bases between the germline ends. The length of the CDR3 is 14 residues. Per germline, CDR1 SEHNR and CDR2 FQNEAQ (reference sequence). CDR3 loop: CASSSQTVTYEQYF. The CDR3 nucleotides read TGTGCCAGCAGCTCCCAGACAGTTACCTACGAGCAGTACTTC. Variable domain in full (rest from reference TRBV7-9 and TRBJ2-7): DTGVSQNPRHKITKRGQNVTFRCDPISEHNRLYWYRQTLGQGPEFLTYFQNEAQLEKSRLLSDRFSAERPKGSFSTLEIQRTEQGDSAMYLCASSSQTVTYEQYFGPGTRLTVT.

The chain uses TRBV6-1 and TRBJ2-2; D is unclear. The CDR3 consists of 15 residues. Per the germline V gene, CDR1 is MNHNS and CDR2 is SASEGT. V lost 3 bases and J lost 3, with 11 bases in between. The DNA for the CDR3 is TGTGCCAGCAGTGAGGCCTTAAGATACACCGGGGAGCTGTTTTTT. The encoded protein is CASSEALRYTGELFF.

V is TRBV19 and J is TRBJ1-1, with D perhaps matching TRBD1 (5 bases). Germline CDR1 is LNHDA and CDR2 is SQIVND (reference sequence). CDR3 size: 13 residues. Trimming stripped 10 bases from V and 3 bases from J, with 15 bases between. CDR3 residues: CATKGRFDTEAFF. In DNA, the CDR3 is TGTGCCACCAAGGGGCGGTTTGACACTGAAGCTTTCTTT.

The rearrangement links TRBV4-3 to TRBJ2-5; TRBD2 agrees at 7 bases. The germline CDR1 and CDR2 sequences are LGHNA and YSLEER. The J segment lost 2 bases and the V segment lost 1 base, leaving 13 bases of the junction unmatched. This CDR3 comprises 18 residues. The CDR3 protein is CASSQGFGGGVIQETQYF. For the CDR3, the DNA is TGCGCCAGCAGCCAAGGATTTGGGGGGGGAGTAATTCAAGAGACCCAGTACTTC.

The chain carries TRBV5-8 and TRBJ2-3; D not certain. The CDR3 is 14 amino acids. The V gene lost 0 bases and the J gene lost 2 bases, with 7 bases spanning the gap. In germline, CDR1 is SGHTS, CDR2 YDEGEE. As DNA, the CDR3 is TGTGCCAGCAGCTTGGACAGCACCACAGATACGCAGTATTTT. This gives the protein CASSLDSTTDTQYF.

This clone was seen a handful of times. V and J are TRBV5-4 and TRBJ1-2; D not resolved. CDR1 is SGHNT and CDR2 is YYREEE in the germline V gene (reference sequence). V lost 0 bases, J lost 3 bases, and 12 bases lay in between. The CDR3 contains 15 residues. The CDR3 is CASSLAGRPDYGYTF. The CDR3 bases are TGTGCCAGCAGCTTGGCCGGGCGTCCCGACTATGGCTACACCTTC.

Comment on this clone: The sample carries other DNA sequences with the same CDR3. V usage is TRBV18 and J usage is TRBJ2-5, with no clear D. The V gene's germline CDR1 is KGHSH and CDR2 LQKENI. Trimming removed 2 bases from V and 1 base from J, with 5 bases in between. The CDR3 runs 13 residues. The DNA for the CDR3 is TGTGCCAGCTCACCAGGTTCCCAAGAGACCCAGTACTTC. Protein sequence: CASSPGSQETQYF.

This clone appeared once. The chain combines TRBV15 with TRBJ1-1; unclear D gene. The germline CDR1 and CDR2 sequences are LNHNV and YYDKDF (reference sequence). CDR3 length equals 13 residues. V dropped 5 bases and J dropped 1 base, with 8 bases sitting between them. CDR3 DNA sequence: TGTGCCACCAGCGGAAGGTGGAACACTGAAGCTTTCTTT. Its translation: CATSGRWNTEAFF.

The count of this clone is one. The genes are TRBV11-3 and TRBJ2-2; 10 bases match TRBD2. Germline V gene sequence: CDR1 SGHNT, CDR2 YENEEA. V shed 0 bases, J shed 7 bases, and the junction held 11 bases outside the gene matches. This CDR3 comprises 18 residues. In DNA form, the CDR3 reads TGTGCCAGCAGCTTAGATTACCGGCTAGCGGGAGCGAACGGGGAGCTGTTTTTT. Translated: CASSLDYRLAGANGELFF.

The chain has TRBV28 and TRBJ2-3, with 15 bases lining up with TRBD2. In germline, CDR1 is MDHEN, CDR2 SYDVKM. CDR3 size: 18 residues. Trimming cost V 3 bases and J 3 bases; bases outside gene matches: 7. In nucleotides, the CDR3 is TGTGCCAGCAGTTTGGGACTAGCGGGAGGAGATGGAACAGATACGCAGTATTTT. This sequence encodes CASSLGLAGGDGTDTQYF.